This T cell receptor (beta chain) was identified in a study of T cell responses to AZD1222 COVID-19 vaccine. Study outcomes and limitations: Spike-specific TCR breadth and depth grew following two AZD1222 doses. Reportedly, close to half of spike-specific TCRs are directed against unmutated variant regions. Vaccine-associated CD4 TCRs spanned spike, dominant at 160-218 and 743-854.

Worth noting for this clone: Antigen unknown.

Assay used: immunoSEQ multiplex PCR; TCRdb lists only in-frame clones, some missing. The sample carries roughly 120,000 clones, 88% recorded once. CDR1 and CDR2 from the germline V gene are SGDLS and YYNGEE. The V end was cut by 4 bases, the J end by 8 bases, with 24 bases between. CDR3 size: 16 residues. The receptor was derived from an adult in good health. This chain connects TRBV9 to TRBJ1-2; no firm D call. The sample consisted of peripheral blood, taken on day 0 of MenACWY control vaccination. DNA for the CDR3: TGTGCCAGCAGCCCGGATCCCGGGCCCAAGATTGCCGGCTACACCTTC. Translation gives CASSPDPGPKIAGYTF. The variable domain in full, completed from reference TRBV9 and TRBJ1-2, reads DSGVTQTPKHLITATGQRVTLRCSPRSGDLSVYWYQQSLDQGLQFLIQYYNGEERAKGNILERFSAQQFPDLHSELNLSSLELGDSALYFCASSPDPGPKIAGYTFGSGTRLTVV.